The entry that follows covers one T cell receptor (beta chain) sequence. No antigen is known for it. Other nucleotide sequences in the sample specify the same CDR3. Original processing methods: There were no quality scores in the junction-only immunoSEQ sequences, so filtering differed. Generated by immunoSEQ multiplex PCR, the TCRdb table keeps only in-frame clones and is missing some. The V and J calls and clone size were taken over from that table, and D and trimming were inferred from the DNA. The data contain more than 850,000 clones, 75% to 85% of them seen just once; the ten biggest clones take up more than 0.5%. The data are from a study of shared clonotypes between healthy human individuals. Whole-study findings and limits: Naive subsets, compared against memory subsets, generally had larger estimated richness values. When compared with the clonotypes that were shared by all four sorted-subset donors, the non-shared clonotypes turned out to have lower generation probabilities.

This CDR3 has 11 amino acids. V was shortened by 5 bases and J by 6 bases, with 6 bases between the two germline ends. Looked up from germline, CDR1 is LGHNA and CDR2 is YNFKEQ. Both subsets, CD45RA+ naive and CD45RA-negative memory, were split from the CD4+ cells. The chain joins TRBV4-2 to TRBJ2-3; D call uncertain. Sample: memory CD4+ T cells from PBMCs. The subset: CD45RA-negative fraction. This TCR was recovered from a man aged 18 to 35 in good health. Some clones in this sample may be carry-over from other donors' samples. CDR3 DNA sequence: TGTGCCAGCAGCGTAAGGGATACGCAGTATTTT. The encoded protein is CASSVRDTQYF.